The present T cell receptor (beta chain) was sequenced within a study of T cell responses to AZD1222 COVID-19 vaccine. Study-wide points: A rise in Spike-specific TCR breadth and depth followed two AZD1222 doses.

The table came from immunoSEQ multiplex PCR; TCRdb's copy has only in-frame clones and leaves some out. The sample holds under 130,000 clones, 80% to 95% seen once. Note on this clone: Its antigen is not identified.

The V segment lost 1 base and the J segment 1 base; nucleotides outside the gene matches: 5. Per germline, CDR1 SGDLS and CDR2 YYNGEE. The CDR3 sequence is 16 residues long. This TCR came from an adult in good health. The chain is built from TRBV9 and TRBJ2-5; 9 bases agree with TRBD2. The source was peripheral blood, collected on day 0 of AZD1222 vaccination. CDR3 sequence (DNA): TGTGCCAGCAGCGTATTTAGCGGGGGTTTCCAAGAGACCCAGTACTTC. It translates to CASSVFSGGFQETQYF.